This T cell receptor beta chain derives from a study of blood T cell repertoires in COVID-19. Study details: Some COVID-19 samples were acute and others convalescent; all came from the United States, Italy and Spain. The analysed material was cDNA or gDNA that came from T cells, B-cell-depleted T cells, or PBMCs.

The assay was immunoSEQ multiplex PCR, and TCRdb's table has in-frame clones only and misses some. The sample records roughly 250,000 clones, approximately 90% being singletons. Germline-derived CDR1 and CDR2 are SGHTA and FQGTGA. V was pared by 5 bases and J by 7 bases, with 5 bases of the junction left unmatched. The CDR3 has 13 residues. Participants' own reports of clinical history determined their cohort assignment. The sequenced sample consisted of PBMCs or T cells enriched from blood (not recorded which). This chain joins TRBV7-3 and TRBJ1-5, with 7 bases fitting TRBD1. This clonotype was obtained from a man in his forties or fifties who had been exposed to COVID-19. DNA of the CDR3: TGTGCCAGCAGCATATACAGGGGCCAGCCCCAGCATTTT. This gives the protein CASSIYRGQPQHF. Looking up the rest from reference TRBV7-3 and TRBJ1-5 gives the full variable domain: GAGVSQTPSNKVTEKGKYVELRCDPISGHTALYWYRQSLGQGPEFLIYFQGTGAADDSGLPNDRFFAVRPEGSVSTLKIQRTERGDSAVYLCASSIYRGQPQHFGDGTRLSIL.